Listed below are T cell receptor beta chains from one sample, sequenced in a study of sequential checkpoint blockade in melanoma. This table comes from immunoSEQ multiplex PCR, and its TCRdb copy is limited to in-frame clones, with some not included. This sample carries several hundred clones, around 20% of them seen once, and the ten largest clones take around 9.3%. Here the sequenced sample was tumor tissue (inferred from file names), taken from a patient given nivolumab and ipilimumab in sequence. Every receptor here comes from a human donor with melanoma. The CDR3 runs from the conserved cysteine through the conserved F or W. D genes are given only for firm matches. Clone sizes are given selectively: once, few, many, or a class where the clone is expanded.

d_call: -; v_call: TRBV11-3; j_call: TRBJ2-7; clone_size: medium-sized; cdr3_aa: CASSPYIGSYEQYF; cdr3_nt: TGTGCCAGCAGCCCGTACATAGGTTCCTACGAGCAGTACTTC
d_call: -; v_call: TRBV19; j_call: TRBJ2-7; clone_size: -; cdr3_aa: CASSIEDGYEQYF; cdr3_nt: TGTGCCAGTAGTATAGAGGACGGCTACGAGCAGTACTTC
d_call: TRBD2; v_call: TRBV5-1; j_call: TRBJ2-1; clone_size: -; cdr3_aa: CASSLISGGANEQFF; cdr3_nt: TGCGCCAGCAGCTTGATTAGCGGGGGGGCCAATGAGCAGTTCTTC
d_call: TRBD1; v_call: TRBV19; j_call: TRBJ2-7; clone_size: once; cdr3_aa: CASSPGQGAVYEQYF; cdr3_nt: TGTGCCAGTAGTCCTGGACAGGGGGCTGTCTACGAGCAGTACTTC
d_call: TRBD1; v_call: TRBV9; j_call: TRBJ1-2; clone_size: medium-sized; cdr3_aa: CASSGRQGSYGYTF; cdr3_nt: TGTGCCAGCAGCGGCCGACAGGGCAGCTATGGCTACACCTTC
d_call: -; v_call: TRBV5-1; j_call: TRBJ2-1; clone_size: -; cdr3_aa: CASRETESSYNEQFF; cdr3_nt: TGCGCCAGCAGGGAGACAGAGAGCTCCTACAATGAGCAGTTCTTC
d_call: TRBD1; v_call: TRBV5-1; j_call: TRBJ1-4; clone_size: -; cdr3_aa: CASSLGQAPQSEKLFF; cdr3_nt: TGCGCCAGCAGCCTGGGACAGGCCCCCCAGTCAGAAAAACTGTTTTTT
d_call: TRBD1; v_call: TRBV29-1; j_call: TRBJ2-7; clone_size: -; cdr3_aa: CSVVTTGGSYEQYF; cdr3_nt: TGCAGCGTTGTTACGACAGGGGGATCCTACGAGCAGTACTTC
d_call: -; v_call: TRBV6-8; j_call: TRBJ1-4; clone_size: -; cdr3_aa: CASSYDGRSNEKLFF; cdr3_nt: TGTGCCAGCAGTTACGACGGACGGAGTAATGAAAAACTGTTTTTT
d_call: -; v_call: TRBV23-1; j_call: TRBJ2-7; clone_size: medium-sized; cdr3_aa: CASSLFEGVEQYF; cdr3_nt: TGCGCCAGCAGCTTATTTGAAGGGGTCGAGCAGTACTTC
d_call: TRBD2; v_call: TRBV11-3; j_call: TRBJ2-5; clone_size: medium-sized; cdr3_aa: CASSPYGLAGGRETQYF; cdr3_nt: TGTGCCAGCAGCCCCTACGGACTAGCGGGGGGGCGGGAGACCCAGTACTTC
d_call: -; v_call: TRBV28; j_call: TRBJ2-3; clone_size: few; cdr3_aa: CASSPPTGLTDTQYF; cdr3_nt: TGTGCCAGCAGTCCCCCGACAGGTCTCACAGATACGCAGTATTTT
d_call: TRBD1; v_call: TRBV11-3; j_call: TRBJ2-1; clone_size: medium-sized; cdr3_aa: CASRQDRGKYNEQFF; cdr3_nt: TGTGCCAGCAGACAAGACAGGGGCAAATACAATGAGCAGTTCTTC
d_call: TRBD2; v_call: TRBV6-8; j_call: TRBJ2-3; clone_size: few; cdr3_aa: CASSYSTSGRRSTDTQYF; cdr3_nt: TGTGCCAGCAGTTACTCTACTAGCGGGAGAAGGAGCACAGATACGCAGTATTTT
d_call: -; v_call: TRBV11-3; j_call: TRBJ2-6; clone_size: -; cdr3_aa: CASSSPGISGANVLTF; cdr3_nt: TGTGCCAGCAGCTCTCCCGGGATATCTGGGGCCAACGTCCTGACTTTC
d_call: TRBD2; v_call: TRBV9; j_call: TRBJ2-5; clone_size: -; cdr3_aa: CASSPGTSGSWGTQYF; cdr3_nt: TGTGCCAGCAGCCCCGGGACTAGCGGGAGTTGGGGGACCCAGTACTTC
d_call: -; v_call: TRBV6-8; j_call: TRBJ1-1; clone_size: few; cdr3_aa: CASSYSRNTEAFF; cdr3_nt: TGTGCCAGCAGTTACTCGCGGAACACTGAAGCTTTCTTT
d_call: -; v_call: TRBV9; j_call: TRBJ2-3; clone_size: -; cdr3_aa: CASSVGAVTDTQYF; cdr3_nt: TGTGCCAGCAGCGTAGGGGCTGTCACAGATACGCAGTATTTT